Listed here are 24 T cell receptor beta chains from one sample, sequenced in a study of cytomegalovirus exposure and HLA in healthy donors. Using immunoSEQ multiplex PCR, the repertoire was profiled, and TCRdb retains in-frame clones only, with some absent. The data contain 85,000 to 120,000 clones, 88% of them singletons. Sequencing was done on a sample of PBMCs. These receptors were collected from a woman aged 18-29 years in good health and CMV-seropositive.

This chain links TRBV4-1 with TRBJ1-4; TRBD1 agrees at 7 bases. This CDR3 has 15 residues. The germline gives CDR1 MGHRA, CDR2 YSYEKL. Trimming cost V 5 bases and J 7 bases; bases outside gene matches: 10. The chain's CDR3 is CASSYQQGRGEKLFF. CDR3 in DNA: TGCGCCAGCAGCTACCAACAGGGGCGAGGTGAAAAACTGTTTTTT.

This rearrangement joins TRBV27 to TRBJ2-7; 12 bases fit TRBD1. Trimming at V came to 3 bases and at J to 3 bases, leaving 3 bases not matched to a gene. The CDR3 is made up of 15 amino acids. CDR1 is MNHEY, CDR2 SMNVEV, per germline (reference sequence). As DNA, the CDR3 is TGTGCCAGCAGTTTGGGGACAGGGGGCCTCTACGAGCAGTACTTC. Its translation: CASSLGTGGLYEQYF.

The CDR3 here is CASSYTGTSGGLSYNEQFF. DNA for the CDR3: TGCGCCAGCAGCTACACCGGGACTAGCGGGGGACTCTCCTACAATGAGCAGTTCTTC. The V and J genes are TRBV5-1 and TRBJ2-1, with 14 positions matching TRBD2. V was pared by 3 bases and J by 0 bases, with 8 bases of the junction left unmatched. The CDR3 covers 19 residues. Germline loops: CDR1 SGHRS, CDR2 YFSETQ.

In nucleotides, the CDR3 is TGTGCCAGCAGCGAGGGAGGGTTTCCCCCAGATACGCAGTATTTT. It codes for CASSEGGFPPDTQYF. The chain uses TRBV7-9 and TRBJ2-3; 7 positions agree with TRBD2. CDR3 length: 15 residues. Trimming cost V 5 bases and J 4 bases; bases outside gene matches: 9. From germline, CDR1 is SEHNR and CDR2 FQNEAQ (reference sequence).

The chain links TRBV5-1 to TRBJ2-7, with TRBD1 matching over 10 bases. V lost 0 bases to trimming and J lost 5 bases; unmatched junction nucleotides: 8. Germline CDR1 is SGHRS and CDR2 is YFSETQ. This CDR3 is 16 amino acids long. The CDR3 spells CASSLDGRTGGNEQYV. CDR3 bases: TGCGCCAGCAGCTTGGATGGGCGGACAGGGGGGAACGAGCAGTACGTC.

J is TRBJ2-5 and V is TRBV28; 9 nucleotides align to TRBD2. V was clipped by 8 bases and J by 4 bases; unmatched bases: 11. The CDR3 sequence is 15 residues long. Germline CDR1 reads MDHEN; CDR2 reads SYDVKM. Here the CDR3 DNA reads TGTGCCAGCGCGGCCCGAGCGGGGGGTCTAGAGACCCAGTACTTC. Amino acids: CASAARAGGLETQYF. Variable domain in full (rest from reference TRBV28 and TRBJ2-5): DVKVTQSSRYLVKRTGEKVFLECVQDMDHENMFWYRQDPGLGLRLIYFSYDVKMKEKGDIPEGYSVSREKKERFSLILESASTNQTSMYLCASAARAGGLETQYFGPGTRLLVL.

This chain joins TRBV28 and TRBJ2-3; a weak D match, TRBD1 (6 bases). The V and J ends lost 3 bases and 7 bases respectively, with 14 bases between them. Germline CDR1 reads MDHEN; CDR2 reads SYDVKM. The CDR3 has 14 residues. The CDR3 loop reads CASSLSGQGNTQYF. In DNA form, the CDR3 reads TGTGCCAGCAGTTTGTCCGGGCAGGGGAATACGCAGTATTTT.

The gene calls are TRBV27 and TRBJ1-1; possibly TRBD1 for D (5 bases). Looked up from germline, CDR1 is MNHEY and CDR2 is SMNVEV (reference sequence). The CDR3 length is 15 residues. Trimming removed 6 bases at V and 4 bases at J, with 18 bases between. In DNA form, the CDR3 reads TGTGCCAGCAGACCGACAGCGCCCCTTGGCACTGAAGCTTTCTTT. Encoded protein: CASRPTAPLGTEAFF.

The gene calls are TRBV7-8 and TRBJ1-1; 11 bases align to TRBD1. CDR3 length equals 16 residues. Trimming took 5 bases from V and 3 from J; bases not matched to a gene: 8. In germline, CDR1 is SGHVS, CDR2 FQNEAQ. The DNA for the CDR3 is TGTGCCAGCAGCCGCCGGACAGGGGGCTTGGACACTGAAGCTTTCTTT. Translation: CASSRRTGGLDTEAFF.

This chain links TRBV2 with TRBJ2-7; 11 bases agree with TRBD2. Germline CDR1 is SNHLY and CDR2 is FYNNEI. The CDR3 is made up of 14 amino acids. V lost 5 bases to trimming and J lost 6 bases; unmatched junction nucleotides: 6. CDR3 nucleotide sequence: TGTGCCAGCAGTTTTAGCGGGGGGGCGGGCGAGCAGTACGTC. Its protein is CASSFSGGAGEQYV.

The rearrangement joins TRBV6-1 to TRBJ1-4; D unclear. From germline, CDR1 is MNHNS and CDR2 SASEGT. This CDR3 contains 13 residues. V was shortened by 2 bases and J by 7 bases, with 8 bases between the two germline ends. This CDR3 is CASSESRGEKLFF. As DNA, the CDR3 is TGTGCCAGCAGTGAATCGCGGGGTGAAAAACTGTTTTTT.

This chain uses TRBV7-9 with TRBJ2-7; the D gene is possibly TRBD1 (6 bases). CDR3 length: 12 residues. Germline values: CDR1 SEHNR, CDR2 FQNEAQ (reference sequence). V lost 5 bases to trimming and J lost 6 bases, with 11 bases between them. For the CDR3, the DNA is TGTGCCAGCAGCCGTACAGGGTCCGAGCAGTACTTC. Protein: CASSRTGSEQYF.

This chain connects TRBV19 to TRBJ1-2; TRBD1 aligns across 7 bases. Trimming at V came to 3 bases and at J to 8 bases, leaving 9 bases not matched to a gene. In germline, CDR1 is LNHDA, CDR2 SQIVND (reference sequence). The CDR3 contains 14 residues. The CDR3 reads CASSIWGQHLGYTF. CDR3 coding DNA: TGTGCCAGTAGTATTTGGGGACAGCATCTCGGCTACACCTTC.

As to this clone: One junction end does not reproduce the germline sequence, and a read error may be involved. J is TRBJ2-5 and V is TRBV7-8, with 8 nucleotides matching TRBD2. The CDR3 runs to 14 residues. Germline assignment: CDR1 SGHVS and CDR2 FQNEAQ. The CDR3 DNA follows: TGTGCCAGCAGCCTAGCGGGCGGGGACGTGACCCAGTACTTC. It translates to CASSLAGGDVTQYF. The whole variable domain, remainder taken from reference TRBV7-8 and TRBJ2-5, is GAGVSQSPRYKVAKRGQDVALRCDPISGHVSLFWYQQALGQGPEFLTYFQNEAQLDKSGLPSDRFFAERPEGSVSTLKIQRTQQEDSAVYLCASSLAGGDVTQYFGPGTRLLVL.

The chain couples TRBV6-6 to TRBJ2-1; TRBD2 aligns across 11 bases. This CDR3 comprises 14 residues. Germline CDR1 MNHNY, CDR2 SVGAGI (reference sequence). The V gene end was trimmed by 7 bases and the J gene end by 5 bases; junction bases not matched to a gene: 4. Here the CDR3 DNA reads TGTGCCAGCACAGAACTAGCGGGGGACAATGAGCAGTTCTTC. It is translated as CASTELAGDNEQFF.

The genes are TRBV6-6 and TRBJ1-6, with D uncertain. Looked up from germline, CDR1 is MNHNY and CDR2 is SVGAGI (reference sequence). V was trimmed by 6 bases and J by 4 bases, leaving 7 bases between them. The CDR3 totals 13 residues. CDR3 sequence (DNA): TGTGCCAGCAGCGCACAGTATAATTCACCCCTCCACTTT. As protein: CASSAQYNSPLHF.

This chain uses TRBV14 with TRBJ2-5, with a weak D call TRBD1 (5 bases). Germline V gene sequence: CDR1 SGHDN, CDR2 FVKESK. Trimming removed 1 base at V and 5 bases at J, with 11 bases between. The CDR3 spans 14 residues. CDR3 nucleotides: TGTGCCAGCAGCCAAGGACAGTTCCGGGAGACCCAGTACTTC. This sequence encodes CASSQGQFRETQYF.

The DNA of the CDR3 is TGTGCCAGCAGTTTACCAGGGGAATACGAGCAGTACTTC. As protein: CASSLPGEYEQYF. This chain joins TRBV28 and TRBJ2-7; perhaps TRBD1 as D (6 bases). Germline CDR1 reads MDHEN; CDR2 reads SYDVKM. The CDR3 consists of 13 residues. Trimming took 2 bases from V and 4 from J, leaving 9 bases between them.

CDR3 protein: CASSETSGDYNEQFF. CDR3 nucleotides: TGTGCCAGCAGCGAGACTAGCGGGGACTACAATGAGCAGTTCTTC. The chain employs TRBV6-4 and TRBJ2-1; TRBD2 matches at 11 bases. The CDR3 is made up of 15 amino acids. Germline-derived CDR1 and CDR2 are MRHNA and SNTAGT. The V gene end was trimmed by 6 bases and the J gene end by 3 bases; junction bases not matched to a gene: 4.

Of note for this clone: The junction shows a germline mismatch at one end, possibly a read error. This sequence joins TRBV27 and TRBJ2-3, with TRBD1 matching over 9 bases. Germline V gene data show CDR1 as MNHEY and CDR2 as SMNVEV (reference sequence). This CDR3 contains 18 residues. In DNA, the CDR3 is TGTGCCAGCAGTCTATCCCACTGGACAGGGGTTAGCACAGATACGCAGTATTTT. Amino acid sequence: CASSLSHWTGVSTDTQYF.

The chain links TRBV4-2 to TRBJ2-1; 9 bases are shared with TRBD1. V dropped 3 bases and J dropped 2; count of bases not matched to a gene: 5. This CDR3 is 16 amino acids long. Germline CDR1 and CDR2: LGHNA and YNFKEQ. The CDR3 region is CASSQLGQGTYNEQFF. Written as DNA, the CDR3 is TGTGCCAGCAGCCAGTTGGGACAGGGAACCTACAATGAGCAGTTCTTC.

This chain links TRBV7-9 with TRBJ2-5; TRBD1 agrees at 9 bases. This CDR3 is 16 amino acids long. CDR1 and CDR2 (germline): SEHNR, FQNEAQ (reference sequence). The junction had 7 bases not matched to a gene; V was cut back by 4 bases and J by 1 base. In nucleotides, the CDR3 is TGTGCCAGCAGCTCCGCGACAGGGGGTATCCAAGAGACCCAGTACTTC. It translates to CASSSATGGIQETQYF. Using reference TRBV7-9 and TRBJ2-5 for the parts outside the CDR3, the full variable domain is DTGVSQNPRHKITKRGQNVTFRCDPISEHNRLYWYRQTLGQGPEFLTYFQNEAQLEKSRLLSDRFSAERPKGSFSTLEIQRTEQGDSAMYLCASSSATGGIQETQYFGPGTRLLVL.

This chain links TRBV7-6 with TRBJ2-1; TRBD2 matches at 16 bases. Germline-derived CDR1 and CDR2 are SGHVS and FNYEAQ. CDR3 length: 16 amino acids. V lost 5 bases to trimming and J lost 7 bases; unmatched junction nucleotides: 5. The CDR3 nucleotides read TGTGCCAGCAGCCCCGGGACTAGCGGGGGGGCGAATGAGCAGTTCTTC. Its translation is CASSPGTSGGANEQFF.

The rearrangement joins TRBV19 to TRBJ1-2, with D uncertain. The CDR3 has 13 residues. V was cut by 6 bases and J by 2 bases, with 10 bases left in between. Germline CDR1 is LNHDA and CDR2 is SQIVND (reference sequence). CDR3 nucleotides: TGTGCCAGTAGCCCGCCGGGGAACTATGGCTACACCTTC. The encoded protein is CASSPPGNYGYTF.